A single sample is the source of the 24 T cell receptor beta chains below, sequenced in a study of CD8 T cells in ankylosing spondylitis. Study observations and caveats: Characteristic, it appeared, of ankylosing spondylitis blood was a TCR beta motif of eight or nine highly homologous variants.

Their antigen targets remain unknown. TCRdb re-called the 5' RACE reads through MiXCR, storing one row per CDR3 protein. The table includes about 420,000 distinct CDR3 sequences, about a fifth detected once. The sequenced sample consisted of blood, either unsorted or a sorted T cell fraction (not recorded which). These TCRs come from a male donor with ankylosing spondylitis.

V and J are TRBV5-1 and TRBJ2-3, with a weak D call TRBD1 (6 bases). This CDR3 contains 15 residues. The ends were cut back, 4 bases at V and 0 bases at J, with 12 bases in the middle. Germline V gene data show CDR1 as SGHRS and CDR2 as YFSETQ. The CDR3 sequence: CASSLGAASTDTQYF. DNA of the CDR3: TGCGCCAGCAGCCTGGGGGCAGCTAGCACAGATACGCAGTATTTT.

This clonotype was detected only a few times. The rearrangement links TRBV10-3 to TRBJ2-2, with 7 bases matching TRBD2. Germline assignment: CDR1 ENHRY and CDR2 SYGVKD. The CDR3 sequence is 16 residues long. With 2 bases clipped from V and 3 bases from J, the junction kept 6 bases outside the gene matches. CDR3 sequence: CAISERAGVDTGELFF. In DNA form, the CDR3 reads TGTGCCATCAGTGAGAGGGCGGGAGTTGACACCGGGGAGCTGTTTTTT.

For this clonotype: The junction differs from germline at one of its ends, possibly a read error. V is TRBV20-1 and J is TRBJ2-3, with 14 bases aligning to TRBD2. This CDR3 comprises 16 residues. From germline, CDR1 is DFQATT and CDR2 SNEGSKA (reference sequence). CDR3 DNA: TGCAGTGCTCCTATTAGACTAGCGGGAGGGCCCGGTACGCAGAATTTT. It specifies CSAPIRLAGGPGTQNF.

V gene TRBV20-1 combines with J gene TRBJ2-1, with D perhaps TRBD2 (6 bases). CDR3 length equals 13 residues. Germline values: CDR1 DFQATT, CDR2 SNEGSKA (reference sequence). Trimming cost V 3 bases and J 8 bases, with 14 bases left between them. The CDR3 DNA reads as TGCAGTGCTAGTTGGCGGGATTTCTATGAGCAGTTCTTC. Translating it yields CSASWRDFYEQFF.

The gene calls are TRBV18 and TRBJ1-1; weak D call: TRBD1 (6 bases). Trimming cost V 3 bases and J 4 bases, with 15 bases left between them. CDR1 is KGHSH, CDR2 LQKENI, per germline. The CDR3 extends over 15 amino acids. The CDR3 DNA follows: TGTGCCAGCTCACCGTTGGACAGAGGGGCCACTGAAGCTTTCTTT. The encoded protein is CASSPLDRGATEAFF.

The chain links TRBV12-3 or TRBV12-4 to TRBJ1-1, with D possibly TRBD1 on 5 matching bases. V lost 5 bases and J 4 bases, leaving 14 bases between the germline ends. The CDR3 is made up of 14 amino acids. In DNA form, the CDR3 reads TGTGCCAGCAGTAGAGGGGTGAGGTCCACTGAAGCTTTCTTT. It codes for CASSRGVRSTEAFF.

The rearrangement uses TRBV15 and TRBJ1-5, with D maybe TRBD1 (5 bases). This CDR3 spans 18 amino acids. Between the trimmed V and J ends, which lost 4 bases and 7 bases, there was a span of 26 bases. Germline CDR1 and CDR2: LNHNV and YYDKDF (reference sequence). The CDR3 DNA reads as TGTGCCACCAGCAACCGGACAAAGGGAAGGGACTCTAGACAGCCCCAGCATTTT. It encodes CATSNRTKGRDSRQPQHF.

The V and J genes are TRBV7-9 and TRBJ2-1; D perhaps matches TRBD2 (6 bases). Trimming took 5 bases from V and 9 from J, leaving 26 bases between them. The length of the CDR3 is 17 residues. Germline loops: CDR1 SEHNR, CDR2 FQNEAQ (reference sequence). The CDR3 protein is CASSVTRGLQSWAEQFF. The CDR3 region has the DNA TGTGCCAGCAGCGTGACTAGAGGGCTACAATCTTGGGCTGAGCAGTTCTTC.

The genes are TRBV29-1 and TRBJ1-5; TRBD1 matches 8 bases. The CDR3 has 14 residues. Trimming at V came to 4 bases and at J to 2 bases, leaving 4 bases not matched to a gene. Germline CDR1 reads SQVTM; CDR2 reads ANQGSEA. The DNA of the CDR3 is TGCAGCGTTGGACAGGGGAAAGGCAATCAGCCCCAGCATTTT. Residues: CSVGQGKGNQPQHF.

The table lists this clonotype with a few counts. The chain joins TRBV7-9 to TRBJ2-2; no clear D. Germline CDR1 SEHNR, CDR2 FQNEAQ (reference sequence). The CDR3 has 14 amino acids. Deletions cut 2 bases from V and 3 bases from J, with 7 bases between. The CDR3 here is CASSLTFDTGELFF. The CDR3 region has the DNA TGTGCCAGCAGCTTAACTTTTGACACCGGGGAGCTGTTTTTT.

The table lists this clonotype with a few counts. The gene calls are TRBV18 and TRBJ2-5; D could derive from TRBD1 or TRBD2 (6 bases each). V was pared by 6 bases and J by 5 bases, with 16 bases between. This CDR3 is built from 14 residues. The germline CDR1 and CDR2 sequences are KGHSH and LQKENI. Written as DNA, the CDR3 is TGTGCCAGCTCCCCTCGGGGGCCGGAGGAGACCCAGTACTTC. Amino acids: CASSPRGPEETQYF.

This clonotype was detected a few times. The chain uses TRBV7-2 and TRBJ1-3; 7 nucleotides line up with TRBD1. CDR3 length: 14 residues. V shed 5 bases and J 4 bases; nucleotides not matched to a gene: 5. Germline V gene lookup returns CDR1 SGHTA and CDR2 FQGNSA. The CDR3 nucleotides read TGTGCCAGCAGCCCGACAGGGAGAGGAAACACCATATATTTT. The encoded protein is CASSPTGRGNTIYF. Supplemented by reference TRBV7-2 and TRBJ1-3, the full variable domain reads GAGVSQSPSNKVTEKGKDVELRCDPISGHTALYWYRQSLGQGLEFLIYFQGNSAPDKSGLPSDRFSAERTGGSVSTLTIQRTQQEDSAVYLCASSPTGRGNTIYFGEGSWLTVV.

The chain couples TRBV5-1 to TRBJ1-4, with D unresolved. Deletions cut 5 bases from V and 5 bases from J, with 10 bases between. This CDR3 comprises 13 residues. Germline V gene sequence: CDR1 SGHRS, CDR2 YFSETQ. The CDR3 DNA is TGCGCCAGCAGTTCGGCAGAGAATGAAAAACTGTTTTTT. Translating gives CASSSAENEKLFF.

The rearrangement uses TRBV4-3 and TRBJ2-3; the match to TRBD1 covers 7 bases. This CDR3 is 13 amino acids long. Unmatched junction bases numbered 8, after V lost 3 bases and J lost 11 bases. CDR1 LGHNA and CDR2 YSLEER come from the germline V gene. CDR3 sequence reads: CASSHRDSHQQYF. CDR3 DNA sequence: TGCGCCAGCAGCCATCGGGACAGCCACCAGCAGTATTTT.

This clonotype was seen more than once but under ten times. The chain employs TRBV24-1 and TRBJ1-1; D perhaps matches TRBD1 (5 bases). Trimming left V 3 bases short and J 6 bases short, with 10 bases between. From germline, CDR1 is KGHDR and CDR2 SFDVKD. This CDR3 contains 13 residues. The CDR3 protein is CATSDGTSPEAFF. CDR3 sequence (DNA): TGTGCCACCAGTGATGGGACCAGTCCTGAAGCTTTCTTT.

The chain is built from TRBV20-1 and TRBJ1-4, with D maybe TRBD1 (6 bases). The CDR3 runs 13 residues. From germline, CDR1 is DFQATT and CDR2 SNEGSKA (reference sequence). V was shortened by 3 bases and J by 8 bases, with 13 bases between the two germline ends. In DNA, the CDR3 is TGCAGTGCTAGGGCCTCCGGGGGCGAAAAACTGTTTTTT. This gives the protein CSARASGGEKLFF.

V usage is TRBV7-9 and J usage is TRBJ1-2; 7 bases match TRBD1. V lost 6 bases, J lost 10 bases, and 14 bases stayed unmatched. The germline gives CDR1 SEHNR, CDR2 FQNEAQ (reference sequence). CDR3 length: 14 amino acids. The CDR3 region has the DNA TGTGCCAGCAGTCAAAGGGGACAGCCTTGGAACTACACCTTC. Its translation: CASSQRGQPWNYTF. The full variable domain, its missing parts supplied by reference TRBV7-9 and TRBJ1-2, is DTGVSQNPRHKITKRGQNVTFRCDPISEHNRLYWYRQTLGQGPEFLTYFQNEAQLEKSRLLSDRFSAERPKGSFSTLEIQRTEQGDSAMYLCASSQRGQPWNYTFGSGTRLTVV.

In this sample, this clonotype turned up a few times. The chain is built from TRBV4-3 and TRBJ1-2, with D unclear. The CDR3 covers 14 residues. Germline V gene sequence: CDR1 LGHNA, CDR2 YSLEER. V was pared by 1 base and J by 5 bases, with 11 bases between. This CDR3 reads CASSQVAPGYGYTF. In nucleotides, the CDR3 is TGCGCCAGCAGCCAAGTCGCTCCGGGGTATGGCTACACCTTC.

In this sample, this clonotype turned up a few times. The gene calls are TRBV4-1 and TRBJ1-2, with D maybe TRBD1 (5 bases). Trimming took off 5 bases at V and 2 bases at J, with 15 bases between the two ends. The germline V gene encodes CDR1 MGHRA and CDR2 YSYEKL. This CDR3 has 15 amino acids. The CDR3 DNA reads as TGCGCCAGCAGCTCGCCCAGCCGGGGGAACTATGGCTACACCTTC. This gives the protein CASSSPSRGNYGYTF.

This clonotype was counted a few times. The CDR3 DNA is TGTGCCACCAGGAGGAGTGGACAAGAGACCCAGTACTTC. Protein product: CATRRSGQETQYF. The J gene is TRBJ2-5, the V gene TRBV24-1; no clear D. The CDR3 totals 13 residues. The germline V and J ends were trimmed by 7 bases and 2 bases, with 10 bases remaining between them. Per the germline V gene, CDR1 is KGHDR and CDR2 is SFDVKD.

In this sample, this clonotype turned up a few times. The CDR3 loop reads CSASVGGKGTGELFF. As DNA, the CDR3 is TGCAGCGCCTCCGTGGGGGGCAAAGGGACTGGGGAGCTGTTTTTT. This chain joins TRBV29-1 and TRBJ2-2; perhaps D is TRBD1 or TRBD2 (6 bases each). The length of the CDR3 is 15 residues. Trimming removed 7 bases from V and 8 bases from J, with 23 bases in between. Germline values: CDR1 SQVTM, CDR2 ANQGSEA.

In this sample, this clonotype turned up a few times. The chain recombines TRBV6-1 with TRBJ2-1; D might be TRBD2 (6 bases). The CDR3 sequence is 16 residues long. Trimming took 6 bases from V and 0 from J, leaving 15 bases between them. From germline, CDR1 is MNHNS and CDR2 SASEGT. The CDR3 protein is CASSHAGGVSYNEQFF. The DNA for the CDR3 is TGTGCCAGCAGCCACGCAGGAGGGGTCTCCTACAATGAGCAGTTCTTC.

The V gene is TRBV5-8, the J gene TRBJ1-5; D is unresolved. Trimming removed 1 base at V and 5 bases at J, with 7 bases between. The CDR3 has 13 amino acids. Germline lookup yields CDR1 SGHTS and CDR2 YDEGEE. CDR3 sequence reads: CASSLYDYQPQHF. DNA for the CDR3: TGTGCCAGCAGCTTGTACGATTATCAGCCCCAGCATTTT.

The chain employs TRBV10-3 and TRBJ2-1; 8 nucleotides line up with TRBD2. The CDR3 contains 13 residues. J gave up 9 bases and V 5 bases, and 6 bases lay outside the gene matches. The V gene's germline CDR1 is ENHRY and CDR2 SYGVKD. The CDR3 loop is CAISFSGIGEQFF. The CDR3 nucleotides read TGTGCCATCAGTTTTAGCGGGATCGGTGAGCAGTTCTTC.